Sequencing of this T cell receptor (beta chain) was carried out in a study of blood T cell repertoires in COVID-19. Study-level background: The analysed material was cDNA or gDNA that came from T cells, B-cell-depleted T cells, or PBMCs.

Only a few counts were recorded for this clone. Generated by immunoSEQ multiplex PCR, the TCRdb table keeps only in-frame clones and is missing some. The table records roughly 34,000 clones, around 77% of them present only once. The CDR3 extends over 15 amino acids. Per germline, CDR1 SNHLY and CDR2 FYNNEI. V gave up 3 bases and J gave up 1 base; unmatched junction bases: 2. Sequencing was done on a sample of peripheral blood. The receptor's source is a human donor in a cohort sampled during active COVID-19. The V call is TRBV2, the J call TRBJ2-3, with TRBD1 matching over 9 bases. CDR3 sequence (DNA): TGTGCCAGCAGTGAGTGGGACAGGGGCACAGATACGCAGTATTTT. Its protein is CASSEWDRGTDTQYF.